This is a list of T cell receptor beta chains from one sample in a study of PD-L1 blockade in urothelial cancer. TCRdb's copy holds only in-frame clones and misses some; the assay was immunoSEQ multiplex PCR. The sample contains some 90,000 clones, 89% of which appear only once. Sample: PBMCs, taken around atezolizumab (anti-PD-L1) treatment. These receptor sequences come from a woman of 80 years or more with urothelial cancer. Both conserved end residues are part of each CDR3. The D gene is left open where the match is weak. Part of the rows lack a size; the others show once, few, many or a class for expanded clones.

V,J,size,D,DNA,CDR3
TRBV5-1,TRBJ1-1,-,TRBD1,TGCGCCAGCAGCTGGACAGGGGGAAGAACTGAAGCTTTCTTT,CASSWTGGRTEAFF
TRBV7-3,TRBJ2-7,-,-,TGTGCCAGCAGCCCCCGACGGGGTGGCGAGCAGTACTTC,CASSPRRGGEQYF
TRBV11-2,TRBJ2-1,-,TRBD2,TGTGCCAGCAGCATACTGAAGGGACTAGCGGGAGCCCGCAATGAGCAGTTCTTC,CASSILKGLAGARNEQFF
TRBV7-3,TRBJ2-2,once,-,TGTGCCAGCAGCTTAACGTCGGGGGCGAACACCGGGGAGCTGTTTTTT,CASSLTSGANTGELFF
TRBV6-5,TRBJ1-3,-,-,TGTGCCAGCACCCCGGACTACTCTGGAAACACCATATATTTT,CASTPDYSGNTIYF
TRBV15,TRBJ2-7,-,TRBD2,TGTGCCACCAGCAGAGACTTGGGACTAGCGTCTTACGAGCAGTACTTC,CATSRDLGLASYEQYF
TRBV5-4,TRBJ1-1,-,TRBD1,TGTGCCAGCAGCTTAGGACAGGGCGGCCTAGGGACTGAAGCTTTCTTT,CASSLGQGGLGTEAFF
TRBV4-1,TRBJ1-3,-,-,TGCGCCAGCAGCCAATCGGACACTCTGGTTGGAAACACCATATATTTT,CASSQSDTLVGNTIYF
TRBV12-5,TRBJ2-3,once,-,TGTGCTAGTGGTTTCGCGGGATTGGCCACAGATACGCAGTATTTT,CASGFAGLATDTQYF
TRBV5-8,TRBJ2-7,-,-,TGTGCCAGCAGCTTTCCCCGCGAGCAGTACTTC,CASSFPREQYF
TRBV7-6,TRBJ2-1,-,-,TGTGCCAGCGCCGACTATGGGCAACGAAACAATGAGCAGTTCTTC,CASADYGQRNNEQFF
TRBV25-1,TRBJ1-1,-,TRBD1,TGTGCCAGCAGTGCTCTTACCGGGACAGGACAGAAAGGAGCTTTCTTT,CASSALTGTGQKGAFF
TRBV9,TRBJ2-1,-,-,TGTGCCAGCAGCCCCCCCTCCCCGGGCAATGAGCAGTTCTTC,CASSPPSPGNEQFF
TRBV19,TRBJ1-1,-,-,TGTGCCAGCCGTACTACAGGGCCAGACACTGAAGCTTTCTTT,CASRTTGPDTEAFF
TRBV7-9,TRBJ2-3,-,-,TGTGCCAGCAGCTTATATAGCGGCGGGACTAGCACAGATACGCAGTATTTT,CASSLYSGGTSTDTQYF
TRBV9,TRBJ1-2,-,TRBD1,TGTGCCAGCAGCTCGGGACAGGGGGCTGGTGGCTACACCTTC,CASSSGQGAGGYTF